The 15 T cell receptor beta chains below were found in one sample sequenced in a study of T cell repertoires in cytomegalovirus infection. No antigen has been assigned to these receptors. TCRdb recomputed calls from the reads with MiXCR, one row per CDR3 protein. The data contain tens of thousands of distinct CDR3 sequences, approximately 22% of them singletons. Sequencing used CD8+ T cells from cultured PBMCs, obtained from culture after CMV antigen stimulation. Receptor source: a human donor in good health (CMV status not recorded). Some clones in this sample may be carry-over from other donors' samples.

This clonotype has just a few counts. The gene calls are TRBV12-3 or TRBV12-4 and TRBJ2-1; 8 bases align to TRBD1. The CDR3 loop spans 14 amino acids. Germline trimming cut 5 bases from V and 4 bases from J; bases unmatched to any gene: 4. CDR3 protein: CASSGTGFYNEQFF. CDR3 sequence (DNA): TGTGCCAGCAGTGGGACAGGATTTTACAATGAGCAGTTCTTC.

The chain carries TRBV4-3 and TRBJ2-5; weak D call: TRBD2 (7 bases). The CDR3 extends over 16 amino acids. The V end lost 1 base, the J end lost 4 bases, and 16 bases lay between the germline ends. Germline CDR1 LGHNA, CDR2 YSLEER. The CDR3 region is CASSQAGTRGGETQYF. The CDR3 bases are TGCGCCAGCAGCCAAGCGGGGACAAGGGGGGGAGAGACCCAGTACTTC.

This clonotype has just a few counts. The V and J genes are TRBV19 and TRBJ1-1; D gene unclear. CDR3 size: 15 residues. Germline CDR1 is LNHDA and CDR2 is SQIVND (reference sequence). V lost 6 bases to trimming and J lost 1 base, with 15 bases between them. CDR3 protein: CASSPRFRPNTEAFF. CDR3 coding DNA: TGTGCCAGTAGCCCCCGGTTTAGGCCGAACACTGAAGCTTTCTTT.

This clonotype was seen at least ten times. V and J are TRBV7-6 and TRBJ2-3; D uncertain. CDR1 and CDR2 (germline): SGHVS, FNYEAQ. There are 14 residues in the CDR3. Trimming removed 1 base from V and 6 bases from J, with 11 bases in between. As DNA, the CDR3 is TGTGCCAGCAGCTTAGGAAGACCTCCGGATACGCAGTATTTT. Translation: CASSLGRPPDTQYF.

CDR3 bases: TGTGCCAGTATGACCTACAATGAGCAGTTCTTC. Amino acid sequence: CASMTYNEQFF. The chain uses TRBV7-2 and TRBJ2-1; D uncertain. The germline CDR1 and CDR2 sequences are SGHTA and FQGNSA. The CDR3 sequence is 11 residues long. V lost 9 bases and J lost 2, with 5 bases in between. Based on the CDR3 plus reference TRBV7-2 and TRBJ2-1, the full variable domain is GAGVSQSPSNKVTEKGKDVELRCDPISGHTALYWYRQSLGQGLEFLIYFQGNSAPDKSGLPSDRFSAERTGGSVSTLTIQRTQQEDSAVYLCASMTYNEQFFGPGTRLTVL.

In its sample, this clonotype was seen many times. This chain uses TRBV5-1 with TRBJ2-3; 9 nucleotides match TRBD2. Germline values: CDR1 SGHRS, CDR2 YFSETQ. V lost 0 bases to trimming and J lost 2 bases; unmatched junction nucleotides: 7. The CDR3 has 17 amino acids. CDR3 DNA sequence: TGCGCCAGCAGCTTGGAATCGGTAGCGGGGGACACAGATACGCAGTATTTT. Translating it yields CASSLESVAGDTDTQYF.

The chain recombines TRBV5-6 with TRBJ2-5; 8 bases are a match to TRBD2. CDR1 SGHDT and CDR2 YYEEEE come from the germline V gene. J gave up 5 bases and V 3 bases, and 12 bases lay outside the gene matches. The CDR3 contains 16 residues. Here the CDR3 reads CASSYSPGLGSETQYF. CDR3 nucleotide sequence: TGTGCCAGCAGCTACTCCCCGGGACTAGGATCGGAGACCCAGTACTTC.

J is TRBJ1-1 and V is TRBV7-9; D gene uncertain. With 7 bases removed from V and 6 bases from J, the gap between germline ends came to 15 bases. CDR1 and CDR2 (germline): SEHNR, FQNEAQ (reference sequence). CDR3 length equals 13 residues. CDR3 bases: TGTGCCAGCACCCCTCCGATTCGGCCTGAAGCTTTCTTT. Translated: CASTPPIRPEAFF.

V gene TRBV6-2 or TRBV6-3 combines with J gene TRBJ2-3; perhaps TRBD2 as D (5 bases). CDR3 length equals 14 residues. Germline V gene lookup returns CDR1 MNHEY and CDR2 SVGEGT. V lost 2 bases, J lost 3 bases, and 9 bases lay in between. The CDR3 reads CASSYIGETDTQYF. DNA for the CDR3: TGTGCCAGCAGTTACATCGGGGAAACAGATACGCAGTATTTT.

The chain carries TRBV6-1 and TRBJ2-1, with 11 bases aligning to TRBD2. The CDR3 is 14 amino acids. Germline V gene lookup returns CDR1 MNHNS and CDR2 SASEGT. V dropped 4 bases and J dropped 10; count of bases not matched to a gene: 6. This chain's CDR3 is CASSALTSGGEQFF. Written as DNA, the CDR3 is TGTGCCAGCAGTGCCCTCACTAGCGGGGGCGAGCAGTTCTTC.

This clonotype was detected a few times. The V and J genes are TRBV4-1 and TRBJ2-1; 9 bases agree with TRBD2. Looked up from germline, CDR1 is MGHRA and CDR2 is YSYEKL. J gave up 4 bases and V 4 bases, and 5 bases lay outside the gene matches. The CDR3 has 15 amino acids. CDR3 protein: CASSPRGGRYNEQFF. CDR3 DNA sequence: TGCGCCAGCAGCCCGCGGGGGGGCAGGTACAATGAGCAGTTCTTC.

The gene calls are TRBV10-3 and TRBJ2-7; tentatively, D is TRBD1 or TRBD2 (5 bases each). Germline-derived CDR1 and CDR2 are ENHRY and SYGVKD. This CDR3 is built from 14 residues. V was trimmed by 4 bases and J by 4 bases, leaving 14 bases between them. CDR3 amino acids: CAISGGERSYEQYF. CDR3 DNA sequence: TGTGCCATCAGTGGGGGCGAGCGGAGTTACGAGCAGTACTTC.

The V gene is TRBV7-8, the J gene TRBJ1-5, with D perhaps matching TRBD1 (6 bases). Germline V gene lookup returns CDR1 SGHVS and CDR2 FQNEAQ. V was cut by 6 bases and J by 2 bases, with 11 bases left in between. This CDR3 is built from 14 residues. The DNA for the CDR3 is TGTGCCAGCAGACCGAGGGGGGGCAATCAGCCCCAGCATTTT. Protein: CASRPRGGNQPQHF.

CDR3: CASSFETGGSSYEQYF. CDR3 nucleotides: TGTGCCAGCAGCTTCGAGACAGGGGGTAGCTCCTACGAGCAGTACTTC. The V gene is TRBV5-6, the J gene TRBJ2-7, with 9 bases that match TRBD1. The CDR3 runs to 16 residues. Trimming took 2 bases from V and 0 from J; bases not matched to a gene: 6. CDR1 is SGHDT and CDR2 is YYEEEE in the germline V gene. Complete variable domain (other parts from reference TRBV5-6 and TRBJ2-7): DAGVTQSPTHLIKTRGQQVTLRCSPKSGHDTVSWYQQALGQGPQFIFQYYEEEERQRGNFPDRFSGHQFPNYSSELNVNALLLGDSALYLCASSFETGGSSYEQYFGPGTRLTVT.

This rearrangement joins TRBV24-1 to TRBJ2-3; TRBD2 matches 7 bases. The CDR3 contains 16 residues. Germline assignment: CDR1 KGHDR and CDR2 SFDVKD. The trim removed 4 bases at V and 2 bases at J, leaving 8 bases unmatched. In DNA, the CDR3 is TGTGCCACCAGTGACCCGGGGGGAAGGATCACAGATACGCAGTATTTT. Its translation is CATSDPGGRITDTQYF.